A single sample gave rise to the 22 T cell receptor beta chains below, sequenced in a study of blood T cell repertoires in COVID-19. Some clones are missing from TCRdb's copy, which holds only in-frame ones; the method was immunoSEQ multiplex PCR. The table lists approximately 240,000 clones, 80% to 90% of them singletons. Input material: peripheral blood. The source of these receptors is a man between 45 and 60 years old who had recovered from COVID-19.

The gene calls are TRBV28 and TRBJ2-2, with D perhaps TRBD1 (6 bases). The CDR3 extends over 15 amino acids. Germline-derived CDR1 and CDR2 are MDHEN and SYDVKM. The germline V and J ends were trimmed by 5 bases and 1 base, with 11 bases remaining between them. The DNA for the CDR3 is TGTGCCAGCAGTCCTGGACAGCTGAACACCGGGGAGCTGTTTTTT. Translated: CASSPGQLNTGELFF.

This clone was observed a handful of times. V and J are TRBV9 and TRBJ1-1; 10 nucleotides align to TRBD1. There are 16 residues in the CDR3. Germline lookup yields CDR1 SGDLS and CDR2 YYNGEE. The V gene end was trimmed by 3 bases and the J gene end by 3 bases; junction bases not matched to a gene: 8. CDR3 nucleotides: TGTGCCAGCAGCGCCGGGACAGGGGTTCGGTACACTGAAGCTTTCTTT. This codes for CASSAGTGVRYTEAFF.

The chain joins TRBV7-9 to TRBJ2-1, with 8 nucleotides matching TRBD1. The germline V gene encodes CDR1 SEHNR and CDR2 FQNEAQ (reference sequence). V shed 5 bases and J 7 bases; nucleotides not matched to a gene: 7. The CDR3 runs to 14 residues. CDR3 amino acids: CASSTPDRGNEQFF. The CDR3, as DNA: TGTGCCAGCAGCACCCCCGACAGGGGAAATGAGCAGTTCTTC.

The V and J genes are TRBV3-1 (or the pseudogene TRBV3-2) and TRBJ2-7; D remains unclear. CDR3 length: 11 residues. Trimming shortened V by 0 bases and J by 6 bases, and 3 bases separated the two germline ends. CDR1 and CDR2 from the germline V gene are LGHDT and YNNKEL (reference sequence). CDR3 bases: TGTGCCAGCAGCCAAGATAGCGAGCAGTACTTC. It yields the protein CASSQDSEQYF.

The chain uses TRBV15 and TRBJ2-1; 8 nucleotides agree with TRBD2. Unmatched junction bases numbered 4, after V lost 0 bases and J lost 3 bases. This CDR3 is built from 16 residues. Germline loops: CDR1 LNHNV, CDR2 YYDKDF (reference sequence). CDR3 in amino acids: CATSREGSGNYNEQFF. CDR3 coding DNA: TGTGCCACCAGCAGAGAGGGTAGCGGGAACTACAATGAGCAGTTCTTC.

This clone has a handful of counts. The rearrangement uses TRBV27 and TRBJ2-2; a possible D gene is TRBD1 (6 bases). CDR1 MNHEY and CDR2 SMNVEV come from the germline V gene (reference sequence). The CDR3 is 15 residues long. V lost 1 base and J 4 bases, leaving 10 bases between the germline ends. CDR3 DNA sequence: TGTGCCAGCAGTTTATTCAGGGGCAGCACCGGGGAGCTGTTTTTT. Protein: CASSLFRGSTGELFF.

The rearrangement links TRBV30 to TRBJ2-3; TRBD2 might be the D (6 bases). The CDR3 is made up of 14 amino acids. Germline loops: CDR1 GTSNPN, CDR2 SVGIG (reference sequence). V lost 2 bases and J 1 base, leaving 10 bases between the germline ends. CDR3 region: CAWSSQRGTDTQYF. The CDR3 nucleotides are TGTGCCTGGAGTAGCCAGCGGGGCACAGATACGCAGTATTTT.

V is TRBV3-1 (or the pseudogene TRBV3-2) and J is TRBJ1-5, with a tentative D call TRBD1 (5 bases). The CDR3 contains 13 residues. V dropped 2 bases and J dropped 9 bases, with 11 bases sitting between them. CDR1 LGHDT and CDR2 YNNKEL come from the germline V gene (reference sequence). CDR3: CASSQRGGGPQHF. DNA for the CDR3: TGTGCCAGCAGCCAACGTGGGGGGGGGCCCCAGCATTTT.

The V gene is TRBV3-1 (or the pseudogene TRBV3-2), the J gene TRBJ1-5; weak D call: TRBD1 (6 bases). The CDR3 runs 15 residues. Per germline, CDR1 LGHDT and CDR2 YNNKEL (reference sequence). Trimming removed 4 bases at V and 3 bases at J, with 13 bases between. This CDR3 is CASSPFGQLNQPQHF. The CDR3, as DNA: TGTGCCAGCAGCCCTTTTGGACAGCTCAATCAGCCCCAGCATTTT.

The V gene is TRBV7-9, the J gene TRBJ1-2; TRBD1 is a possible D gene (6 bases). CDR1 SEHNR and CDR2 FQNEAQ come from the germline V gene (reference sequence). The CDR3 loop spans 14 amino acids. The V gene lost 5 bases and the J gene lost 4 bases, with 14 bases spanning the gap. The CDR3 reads CASSLTGQSYGYTF. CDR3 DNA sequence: TGTGCCAGCAGCCTCACCGGACAGAGCTATGGCTACACCTTC. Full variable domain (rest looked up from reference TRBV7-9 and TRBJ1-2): DTGVSQNPRHKITKRGQNVTFRCDPISEHNRLYWYRQTLGQGPEFLTYFQNEAQLEKSRLLSDRFSAERPKGSFSTLEIQRTEQGDSAMYLCASSLTGQSYGYTFGSGTRLTVV.

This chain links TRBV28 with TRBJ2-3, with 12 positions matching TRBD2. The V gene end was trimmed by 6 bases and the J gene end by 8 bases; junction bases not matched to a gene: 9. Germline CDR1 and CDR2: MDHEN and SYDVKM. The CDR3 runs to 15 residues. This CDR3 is CASSGTSGFLGTQYF. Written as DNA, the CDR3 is TGTGCCAGCAGCGGGACTAGCGGGTTTCTTGGTACGCAGTATTTT.

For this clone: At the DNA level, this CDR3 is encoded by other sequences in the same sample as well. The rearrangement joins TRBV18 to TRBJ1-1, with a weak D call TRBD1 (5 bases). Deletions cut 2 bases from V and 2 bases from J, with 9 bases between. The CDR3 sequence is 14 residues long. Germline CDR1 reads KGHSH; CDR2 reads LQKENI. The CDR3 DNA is TGTGCCAGCTCACCAGACAGAAAAAACACTGAAGCTTTCTTT. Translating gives CASSPDRKNTEAFF.

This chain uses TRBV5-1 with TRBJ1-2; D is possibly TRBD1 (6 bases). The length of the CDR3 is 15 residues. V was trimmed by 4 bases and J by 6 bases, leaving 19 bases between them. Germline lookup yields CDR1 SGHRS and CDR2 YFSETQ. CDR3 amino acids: CASSIHEGQGNGYTF. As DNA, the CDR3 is TGCGCCAGCAGCATCCACGAGGGACAAGGAAATGGCTACACCTTC. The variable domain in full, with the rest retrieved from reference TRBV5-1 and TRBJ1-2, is KAGVTQTPRYLIKTRGQQVTLSCSPISGHRSVSWYQQTPGQGLQFLFEYFSETQRNKGNFPGRFSGRQFSNSRSEMNVSTLELGDSALYLCASSIHEGQGNGYTFGSGTRLTVV.

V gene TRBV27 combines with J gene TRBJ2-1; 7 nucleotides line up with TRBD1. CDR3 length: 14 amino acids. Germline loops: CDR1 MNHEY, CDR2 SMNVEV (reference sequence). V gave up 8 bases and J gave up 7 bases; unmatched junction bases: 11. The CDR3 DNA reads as TGTGCCAGCTTAAGACGGGGCAGGGGGAATGAGCAGTTCTTC. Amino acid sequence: CASLRRGRGNEQFF.

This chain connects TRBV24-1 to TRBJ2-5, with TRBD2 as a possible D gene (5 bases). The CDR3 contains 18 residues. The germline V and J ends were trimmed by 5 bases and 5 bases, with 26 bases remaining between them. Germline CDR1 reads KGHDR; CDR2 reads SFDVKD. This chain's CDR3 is CATSAPRRYGWEQETQYF. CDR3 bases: TGTGCCACCAGTGCCCCGAGGAGGTACGGGTGGGAGCAGGAGACCCAGTACTTC.

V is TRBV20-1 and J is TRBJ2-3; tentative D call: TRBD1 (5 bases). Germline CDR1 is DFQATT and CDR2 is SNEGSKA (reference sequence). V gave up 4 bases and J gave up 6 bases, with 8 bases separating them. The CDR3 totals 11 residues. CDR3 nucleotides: TGCAGTGCTAAACAGGCCGATACGCAGTATTTT. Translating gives CSAKQADTQYF.

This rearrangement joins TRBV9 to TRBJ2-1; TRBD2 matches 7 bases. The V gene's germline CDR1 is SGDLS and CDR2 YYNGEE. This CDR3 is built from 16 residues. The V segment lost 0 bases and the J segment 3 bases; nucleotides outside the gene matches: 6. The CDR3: CASSVVGGTLYNEQFF. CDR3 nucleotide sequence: TGTGCCAGCAGCGTAGTGGGAGGGACCCTCTACAATGAGCAGTTCTTC.

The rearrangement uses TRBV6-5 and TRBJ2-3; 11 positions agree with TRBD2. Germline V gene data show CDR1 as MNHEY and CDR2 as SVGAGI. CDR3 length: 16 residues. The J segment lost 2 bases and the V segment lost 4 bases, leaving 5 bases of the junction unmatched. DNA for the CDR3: TGTGCCAGCAGTTTAGGACTAGCGGGCATCACAGATACGCAGTATTTT. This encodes CASSLGLAGITDTQYF.

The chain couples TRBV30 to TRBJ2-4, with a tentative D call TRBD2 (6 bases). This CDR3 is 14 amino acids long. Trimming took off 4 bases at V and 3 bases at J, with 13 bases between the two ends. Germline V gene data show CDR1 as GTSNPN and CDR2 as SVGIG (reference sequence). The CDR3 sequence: CAWNLKGGKNIQYF. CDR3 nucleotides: TGTGCCTGGAATTTGAAGGGAGGCAAAAACATTCAGTACTTC.

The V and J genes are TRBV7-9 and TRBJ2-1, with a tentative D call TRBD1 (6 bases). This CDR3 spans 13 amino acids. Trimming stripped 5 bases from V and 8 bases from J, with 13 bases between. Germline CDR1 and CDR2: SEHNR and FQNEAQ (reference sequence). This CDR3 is CASSRQGLDEQFF. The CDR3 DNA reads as TGTGCCAGCAGCCGCCAGGGGTTGGATGAGCAGTTCTTC.

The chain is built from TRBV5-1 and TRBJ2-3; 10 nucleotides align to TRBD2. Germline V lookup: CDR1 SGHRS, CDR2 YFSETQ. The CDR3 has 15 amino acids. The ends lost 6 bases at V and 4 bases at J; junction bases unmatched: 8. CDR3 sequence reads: CASMGSGRAPDTQYF. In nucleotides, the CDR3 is TGCGCCAGCATGGGCAGCGGGAGGGCCCCAGATACGCAGTATTTT.

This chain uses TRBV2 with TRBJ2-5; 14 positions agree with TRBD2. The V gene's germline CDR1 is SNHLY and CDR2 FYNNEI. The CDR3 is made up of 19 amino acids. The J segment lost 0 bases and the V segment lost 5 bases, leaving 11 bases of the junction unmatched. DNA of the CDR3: TGTGCCAGCAGTCCCACGGGACTAGCGGGAGCACAGTACCAAGAGACCCAGTACTTC. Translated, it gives CASSPTGLAGAQYQETQYF.